A single sample gave rise to the 28 T cell receptor beta chains below, sequenced in a study of identical twins. TCRdb reprocessed the 5' RACE reads via MiXCR and lists one record per CDR3 protein. Among 1.5 million to 2 million distinct CDR3 sequences listed, roughly a third were seen once. Sequences were obtained from cord blood. The receptors derive from a newborn girl in good health.

This clonotype was counted at least ten times. The chain carries TRBV10-3 and TRBJ1-2; maybe TRBD1 (6 bases). V lost 4 bases and J lost 6, with 15 bases in between. The CDR3 runs 14 residues. The V gene's germline CDR1 is ENHRY and CDR2 SYGVKD. CDR3 amino acids: CAISVNREVHGYTF. As DNA, the CDR3 is TGTGCCATCAGTGTAAACAGGGAGGTACATGGCTACACCTTC.

The V gene is TRBV29-1, the J gene TRBJ2-2, with D unresolved. Germline V CDR1 and CDR2: SQVTM, ANQGSEA. This CDR3 spans 12 amino acids. V was pared by 3 bases and J by 0 bases, with 2 bases between. CDR3 sequence (DNA): TGCAGCGTTGACGCGAACACCGGGGAGCTGTTTTTT. Translation gives CSVDANTGELFF.

This clonotype was detected only a few times. The V gene is TRBV20-1, the J gene TRBJ2-7; D is unclear. CDR1 is DFQATT and CDR2 is SNEGSKA in the germline V gene (reference sequence). V gave up 3 bases and J gave up 3 bases, with 12 bases separating them. The CDR3 has 13 residues. The CDR3 reads CSASLLDFYEQYF. The CDR3 bases are TGCAGTGCTAGTCTTCTAGATTTCTACGAGCAGTACTTC.

This clonotype was seen a handful of times. This chain joins TRBV29-1 and TRBJ1-2; D gene ambiguous. Germline CDR1 SQVTM, CDR2 ANQGSEA. Trimming removed 4 bases from V and 2 bases from J, with 11 bases in between. The CDR3 extends over 13 amino acids. CDR3 DNA: TGCAGCGTTGTCCCGGGTATGAACTATGGCTACACCTTC. Protein product: CSVVPGMNYGYTF.

This clonotype was counted many times. The V call is TRBV27, the J call TRBJ2-3, with D unclear. The CDR3 is 13 residues long. The germline CDR1 and CDR2 sequences are MNHEY and SMNVEV (reference sequence). Trimming cost V 1 base and J 5 bases, with 7 bases left between them. CDR3 coding DNA: TGTGCCAGCAGTTTATTCTGGGGAGATACGCAGTATTTT. This encodes CASSLFWGDTQYF.

The rearrangement joins TRBV14 to TRBJ2-1, with D uncertain. In germline, CDR1 is SGHDN, CDR2 FVKESK. V lost 3 bases to trimming and J lost 4 bases, with 13 bases between them. The CDR3 loop spans 15 amino acids. The CDR3 reads CASSQYRGAYNEQFF. The CDR3 nucleotides read TGTGCCAGCAGCCAGTACCGCGGAGCATACAATGAGCAGTTCTTC.

Turning to this clonotype: Given a much more abundant clone one base away, this may be a read error. V usage is TRBV29-1 and J usage is TRBJ2-7; 7 bases are shared with TRBD2. The trim removed 6 bases at V and 0 bases at J, leaving 11 bases unmatched. The germline CDR1 and CDR2 sequences are SQVTM and ANQGSEA. The CDR3 is 15 amino acids. The CDR3 sequence is CSVPILARFSYEQYF. CDR3 coding DNA: TGCAGCGTCCCAATACTAGCGAGGTTCTCCTACGAGCAGTACTTC.

The rearrangement uses TRBV27 and TRBJ2-7; 7 positions agree with TRBD1. This CDR3 has 14 amino acids. Germline CDR1 is MNHEY and CDR2 is SMNVEV (reference sequence). The J segment lost 3 bases and the V segment lost 6 bases, leaving 8 bases of the junction unmatched. CDR3 DNA sequence: TGTGCCAGCAGCCCGGGACAGATCCTCTACGAGCAGTACTTC. The encoded protein is CASSPGQILYEQYF.

The chain employs TRBV5-6 and TRBJ2-7; D remains unclear. From germline, CDR1 is SGHDT and CDR2 YYEEEE. This CDR3 spans 14 amino acids. V was clipped by 5 bases and J by 0 bases, with 12 bases between them. The CDR3 loop is CASRIDEYSYEQYF. DNA of the CDR3: TGTGCCAGCAGGATTGATGAATACTCCTACGAGCAGTACTTC.

The rearrangement uses TRBV6-1 and TRBJ2-1, with D perhaps TRBD1 or TRBD2 (5 bases each). The DNA end favors TRBJ2-7, so the J call may be wrong. The length of the CDR3 is 12 residues. Per the germline V gene, CDR1 is MNHNS and CDR2 is SASEGT. CDR3 in amino acids: CGAGTPYNEQYF. The DNA for the CDR3 is TGTGGAGCAGGGACCCCCTACAATGAGCAGTACTTC.

Only a few counts were recorded for this clonotype. The chain combines TRBV10-3 with TRBJ2-7; D is unclear. V lost 11 bases to trimming and J lost 7 bases, with 27 bases between them. Germline CDR1 reads ENHRY; CDR2 reads SYGVKD. The CDR3 is 15 amino acids. The CDR3 spells CASSKLLSLADEQYF. DNA for the CDR3: TGTGCCTCCTCAAAACTCCTATCGCTGGCGGATGAGCAGTACTTC.

In the case of this clonotype: A read error is possible here, since a much larger clone lies one base away. V is TRBV6-1 and J is TRBJ2-1; 8 bases fit TRBD2. The CDR3 loop spans 17 amino acids. V was pared by 6 bases and J by 0 bases, with 10 bases of the junction left unmatched. CDR1 is MNHNS, CDR2 SASEGT, per germline. CDR3 amino acids: CASSNIAGWSSYNEQFF. The CDR3 region has the DNA TGTGCCAGCAGCAACATAGCGGGATGGAGCTCCTACAATGAGCAGTTCTTC.

This chain uses TRBV15 with TRBJ2-1, with 7 nucleotides matching TRBD2. The V gene end was trimmed by 8 bases and the J gene end by 1 base; junction bases not matched to a gene: 11. Germline CDR1 LNHNV, CDR2 YYDKDF (reference sequence). This CDR3 is built from 16 residues. The CDR3 sequence is CATELTTGGSYNEQFF. The CDR3 DNA follows: TGTGCCACCGAGTTAACCACCGGGGGGTCCTACAATGAGCAGTTCTTC.

This clonotype came up a few times. This chain links TRBV12-3 or TRBV12-4 with TRBJ1-2; 7 bases align to TRBD1. Trimming took 2 bases from V and 5 from J; bases not matched to a gene: 8. The CDR3 spans 15 residues. This CDR3 is CASSLRGDRAYGYTF. CDR3 coding DNA: TGTGCCAGCAGTTTACGGGGTGACAGGGCTTATGGCTACACCTTC.

J is TRBJ2-7 and V is TRBV6-1, with D possibly matching TRBD1 (5 bases). Trimming took 0 bases from V and 2 from J, leaving 11 bases between them. The germline CDR1 and CDR2 sequences are MNHNS and SASEGT. The CDR3 contains 15 residues. CDR3 protein: CASSEALAGPYEQYF. Written as DNA, the CDR3 is TGTGCCAGCAGTGAAGCGCTGGCAGGGCCCTACGAGCAGTACTTC.

The V and J genes are TRBV30 and TRBJ1-2; 9 positions agree with TRBD1. V shed 6 bases, J shed 4 bases, and the junction held 9 bases outside the gene matches. The CDR3 loop spans 14 amino acids. Per germline, CDR1 GTSNPN and CDR2 SVGIG (reference sequence). Here the CDR3 reads CACLTRDRVYGYTF. DNA of the CDR3: TGTGCCTGCCTGACCCGGGACAGGGTCTATGGCTACACCTTC.

The chain links TRBV14 to TRBJ1-6; D remains unclear. This CDR3 contains 17 residues. Trimming took off 0 bases at V and 2 bases at J, with 11 bases between the two ends. Germline-derived CDR1 and CDR2 are SGHDN and FVKESK. The DNA of the CDR3 is TGTGCCAGCAGCCAAGATGATTTGAGAGCCTATAATTCACCCCTCCACTTT. Protein: CASSQDDLRAYNSPLHF. Looking up the rest from reference TRBV14 and TRBJ1-6 gives the full variable domain: EAGVTQFPSHSVIEKGQTVTLRCDPISGHDNLYWYRRVMGKEIKFLLHFVKESKQDESGMPNNRFLAERTGGTYSTLKVQPAELEDSGVYFCASSQDDLRAYNSPLHFGNGTRLTVT.

The chain joins TRBV20-1 to TRBJ2-3, with 8 bases aligning to TRBD1. Germline loops: CDR1 DFQATT, CDR2 SNEGSKA (reference sequence). This CDR3 is 12 amino acids long. J was trimmed by 6 bases and V by 4 bases; bases with no gene match: 3. The CDR3 bases are TGCAGTGCTATGCAGGGGGCCGATACGCAGTATTTT. Amino acid sequence: CSAMQGADTQYF.

This chain links TRBV20-1 with TRBJ2-1; 11 bases match TRBD2. V shed 0 bases and J 4 bases; nucleotides not matched to a gene: 8. The CDR3 has 17 residues. Germline lookup yields CDR1 DFQATT and CDR2 SNEGSKA (reference sequence). The CDR3 region is CSARDRGLAVIYNEQFF. CDR3 bases: TGCAGTGCTAGAGATCGGGGACTAGCGGTTATATACAATGAGCAGTTCTTC.

This clonotype was observed a handful of times. This chain connects TRBV7-9 to TRBJ1-1; the D gene is possibly TRBD1 (5 bases). Germline lookup yields CDR1 SEHNR and CDR2 FQNEAQ (reference sequence). The CDR3 has 13 residues. V gave up 8 bases and J gave up 8 bases, with 18 bases separating them. CDR3 sequence (DNA): TGTGCCAGCTATCCGGGGGGGATAACGGAAGCTTTCTTT. It encodes CASYPGGITEAFF.

CDR3 nucleotides: TGTGCCAGCAGCCAAAAGCCGGGACATCTCACTGAAGCTTTCTTT. Translated: CASSQKPGHLTEAFF. This chain connects TRBV7-9 to TRBJ1-1, with D possibly matching TRBD1 (6 bases). Germline V gives CDR1 SEHNR, CDR2 FQNEAQ (reference sequence). V dropped 5 bases and J dropped 4 bases, with 17 bases sitting between them. This CDR3 is 15 amino acids long.

This clonotype has just a few counts. The genes are TRBV4-2 and TRBJ2-1; 11 nucleotides align to TRBD2. CDR1 is LGHNA and CDR2 is YNFKEQ in the germline V gene. Germline trimming cut 0 bases from V and 6 bases from J; bases unmatched to any gene: 4. CDR3 length equals 16 residues. CDR3 sequence: CASSQDVAGGRNEQFF. The CDR3 coding sequence is TGTGCCAGCAGCCAAGACGTAGCGGGAGGGCGCAATGAGCAGTTCTTC.

The chain uses TRBV6-1 and TRBJ2-2; D ambiguous. CDR3 length: 15 amino acids. Between the trimmed V and J ends, which lost 0 bases and 3 bases, there was a span of 8 bases. Germline CDR1 MNHNS, CDR2 SASEGT. CDR3 coding DNA: TGTGCCAGCAGTGAAGCGAGACCCTACACCGGGGAGCTGTTTTTT. Encoded protein: CASSEARPYTGELFF.

This clonotype was counted a few times. The V and J genes are TRBV20-1 and TRBJ2-7, with D possibly called TRBD1 or TRBD2 (5 bases each). The germline V and J ends were trimmed by 1 base and 4 bases, with 20 bases remaining between them. Per the germline V gene, CDR1 is DFQATT and CDR2 is SNEGSKA (reference sequence). This CDR3 has 16 amino acids. The chain's CDR3 is CSARVWLRGEHYEQYF. CDR3 DNA: TGCAGTGCTAGAGTATGGCTGAGGGGCGAGCATTACGAGCAGTACTTC.

The genes are TRBV4-1 and TRBJ1-1, with D maybe TRBD1 (5 bases). The CDR3 extends over 14 amino acids. Germline CDR1 reads MGHRA; CDR2 reads YSYEKL. Trimming took 0 bases from V and 6 from J, leaving 11 bases between them. The CDR3 DNA sequence: TGCGCCAGCAGCCAAGAGCGGGTAGGGGCTGAAGCTTTCTTT. This encodes CASSQERVGAEAFF.

The sample holds one count of this clonotype. The rearrangement joins TRBV3-1 to TRBJ2-3; perhaps TRBD2 as D (5 bases). Looked up from germline, CDR1 is LGHDT and CDR2 is YNNKEL (reference sequence). Trimming took off 2 bases at V and 4 bases at J, with 13 bases between the two ends. This CDR3 comprises 15 residues. CDR3 coding DNA: TGTGCCAGCAGCCAAATGGCTAGCAAGGCAGATACGCAGTATTTT. It yields the protein CASSQMASKADTQYF.

V gene TRBV30 combines with J gene TRBJ1-2; D is unclear. The V and J ends lost 0 bases and 0 bases respectively, with 5 bases between them. The V gene's germline CDR1 is GTSNPN and CDR2 SVGIG (reference sequence). The CDR3 is 13 amino acids. Here the CDR3 DNA reads TGTGCCTGGAGTGTACGACCTAACTATGGCTACACCTTC. Translated: CAWSVRPNYGYTF.

The J gene is TRBJ2-7, the V gene TRBV30; D might be TRBD1 (6 bases). The CDR3 runs 12 residues. The V end lost 7 bases, the J end lost 1 base, and 11 bases lay between the germline ends. Germline CDR1 reads GTSNPN; CDR2 reads SVGIG (reference sequence). In DNA form, the CDR3 reads TGTGCCTACCATGACAGGTCCTACGAGCAGTACTTC. It codes for CAYHDRSYEQYF.